This TCR beta chain was identified in a study of blood T cell repertoires in COVID-19. In the authors' workflow: For nucleated cells, counts were estimated from reference gene primer amplification. Measured with immunoSEQ multiplex PCR; TCRdb has only the in-frame clones, and not every one. That table gives V, J and clone size, and the DNA gave D and trimming. Of approximately 300,000 clones listed, around 86% are singletons. Two negative PCRs, clearance, or symptom resolution characterized the recovered Cohort 3 donors. Per germline, CDR1 LGHDT and CDR2 YNNKEL (reference sequence). Trimming cost V 3 bases and J 2 bases, with 10 bases left between them. The CDR3 contains 14 residues.

V and J are TRBV3-1 (or the pseudogene TRBV3-2) and TRBJ1-2, with D tentatively TRBD1 (5 bases). The sample was PBMCs or T cells enriched from blood (not recorded which). The origin of this receptor is a woman younger than 30 who had recovered from COVID-19. CDR3 in amino acids: CASSQAGRNYGYTF. For the CDR3, the DNA is TGTGCCAGCAGCCAGGCAGGGCGGAACTATGGCTACACCTTC.